The 9 T cell receptor beta chains given below trace back to one sample, sequenced in a study of neurological immune-mediated disorders. A single record per CDR3 protein comes from TCRdb applying MiXCR to the 5' RACE reads. Of 55,000 to 60,000 distinct CDR3 sequences listed, roughly 3.5% are singletons. Sequenced input: PBMCs. Source of these receptors: a woman in her twenties or thirties with multiple sclerosis.

This clonotype showed up many times. This chain connects TRBV27 to TRBJ2-3; possible D gene TRBD2, 7 bases. V was pared by 0 bases and J by 1 base, with 14 bases between. Germline values: CDR1 MNHEY, CDR2 SMNVEV (reference sequence). This CDR3 is 17 amino acids long. CDR3 in amino acids: CASSLSWGGGRTDTQYF. The CDR3 DNA follows: TGTGCCAGCAGTTTATCGTGGGGCGGGGGCCGCACAGATACGCAGTATTTT.

In this sample, this clonotype turned up a few times. This chain links TRBV6-6 with TRBJ2-3; D unclear. This CDR3 spans 13 amino acids. V lost 2 bases, J lost 2 bases, and 5 bases lay in between. From germline, CDR1 is MNHNY and CDR2 SVGAGI (reference sequence). CDR3 sequence: CASSYITTDTQYF. Here the CDR3 DNA reads TGTGCCAGCAGTTACATCACCACAGATACGCAGTATTTT.

In this sample, this clonotype turned up a few times. The junction departs from the called germline gene at one end, perhaps through a read error. The rearrangement joins TRBV20-1 to TRBJ1-6; perhaps TRBD1 as D (6 bases). In germline, CDR1 is DFQATT, CDR2 SNEGSKA (reference sequence). This CDR3 contains 13 residues. CDR3 sequence reads: CSARRQANSPLNF. The DNA for the CDR3 is TGCAGTGCTAGACGACAGGCAAATTCACCCCTCAACTTT.

This clonotype came up many times. This chain connects TRBV7-9 to TRBJ2-7; D possibly corresponds to TRBD2 (5 bases). The germline CDR1 and CDR2 sequences are SEHNR and FQNEAQ (reference sequence). CDR3 length equals 14 residues. Trimming shortened V by 5 bases and J by 2 bases, and 13 bases separated the two germline ends. The DNA of the CDR3 is TGTGCCAGCAGCGATAGGGAGTCCCCCTACGAGCAGTACTTC. This encodes CASSDRESPYEQYF.

This clonotype was seen at least ten times. The V and J genes are TRBV5-1 and TRBJ2-5; D is possibly TRBD1 (5 bases). Trimming pared 0 bases from V and 0 bases from J, leaving 12 bases between. This CDR3 spans 16 amino acids. Germline loops: CDR1 SGHRS, CDR2 YFSETQ. For the CDR3, the DNA is TGCGCCAGCAGCTTGGCCATCGACAGCTACCAAGAGACCCAGTACTTC. It yields the protein CASSLAIDSYQETQYF. Combining the CDR3 with reference TRBV5-1 and TRBJ2-5 gives the whole variable domain KAGVTQTPRYLIKTRGQQVTLSCSPISGHRSVSWYQQTPGQGLQFLFEYFSETQRNKGNFPGRFSGRQFSNSRSEMNVSTLELGDSALYLCASSLAIDSYQETQYFGPGTRLLVL.

This clonotype was observed at least ten times. This chain connects TRBV5-1 to TRBJ1-6, with 10 bases identical to TRBD1. The CDR3 sequence is 14 residues long. After removal of 2 bases from V and 10 bases from J, the junction contained 3 bases not matched to a gene. Germline values: CDR1 SGHRS, CDR2 YFSETQ. CDR3 DNA: TGCGCCAGCAGCTTTGGGACAGGGGAATCACCCCTCCACTTT. This encodes CASSFGTGESPLHF. The whole variable domain, remainder taken from reference TRBV5-1 and TRBJ1-6, is KAGVTQTPRYLIKTRGQQVTLSCSPISGHRSVSWYQQTPGQGLQFLFEYFSETQRNKGNFPGRFSGRQFSNSRSEMNVSTLELGDSALYLCASSFGTGESPLHFGNGTRLTVT.

This clonotype was detected ten times or more. The genes are TRBV20-1 and TRBJ2-4; weak D call: TRBD1 (5 bases). CDR1 and CDR2 (germline): DFQATT, SNEGSKA (reference sequence). The CDR3 is 15 residues long. V gave up 2 bases and J gave up 2 bases, with 13 bases separating them. The CDR3 DNA is TGCAGTGCTAGATGGGCAGGGAATACCAAAAACATTCAGTACTTC. Translating it yields CSARWAGNTKNIQYF.

This clonotype was counted between two and nine times. A junction end diverges from the germline sequence, so it may reflect a read error. The V gene is TRBV10-3, the J gene TRBJ1-3; D perhaps matches TRBD1 (6 bases). Germline V gene sequence: CDR1 ENHRY, CDR2 SYGVKD. The CDR3 totals 17 residues. CDR3 bases: TGTGCCATCAGTGAGTCTTCGGACAGATTCTCTGGAAAAACCATATATTTT. Translation: CAISESSDRFSGKTIYF.

Many counts were recorded for this clonotype. The chain links TRBV9 to TRBJ2-3; possibly TRBD2 for D (5 bases). V lost 1 base to trimming and J lost 5 bases, with 11 bases between them. This CDR3 spans 14 amino acids. Per the germline V gene, CDR1 is SGDLS and CDR2 is YYNGEE. This chain's CDR3 is CASSVRWERDTQYF. The CDR3, as DNA: TGTGCCAGCAGCGTAAGGTGGGAGCGAGATACGCAGTATTTT.